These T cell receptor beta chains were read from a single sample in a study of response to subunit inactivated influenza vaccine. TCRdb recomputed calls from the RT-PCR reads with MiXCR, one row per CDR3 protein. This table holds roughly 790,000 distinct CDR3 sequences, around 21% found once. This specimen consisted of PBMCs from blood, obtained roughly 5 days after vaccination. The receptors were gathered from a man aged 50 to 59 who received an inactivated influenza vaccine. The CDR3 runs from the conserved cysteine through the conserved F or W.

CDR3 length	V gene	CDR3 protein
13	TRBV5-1	CASSRDNTDTQYF
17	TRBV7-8	CASSLLSGSPRTDTQYF
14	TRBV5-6	CASSLRGAGNEQYF
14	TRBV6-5	CASSSYRGGDTQYF
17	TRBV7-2	CASSLAHPGQGFYEQYF
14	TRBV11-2	CASSWTERNSPLHF
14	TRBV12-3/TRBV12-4	CASRKGVSYNEQFF
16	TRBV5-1	CASSLAGGRALSEQYF
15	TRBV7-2	CASSRTTGAAYGYTF
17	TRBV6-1	CASRSYIGQGSGNTIYF
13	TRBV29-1	CSVETARTYEQYF
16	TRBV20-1	CSARPPSGLSYNEQFF
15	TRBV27	CASSLAGGTTGELFF
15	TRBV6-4	CASSPSGERTDTQYF
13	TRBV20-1	CSASDRGAYEQYF
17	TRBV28	CASSPWLSGGARETQYF
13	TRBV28	CASGTGAENIQYF
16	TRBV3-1	CASSQKVASTTDTQYF
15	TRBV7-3	CASSSGLAGGVELFF
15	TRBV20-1	CSARLRDLAKNIQYF
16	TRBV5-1	CASSLWSAGGGETQYF
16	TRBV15	CATSRDIVGGVDTQYF
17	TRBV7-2	CASSPILGQGLFETQYF
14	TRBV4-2	CASSQTGRTDTQYF
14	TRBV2	CASSEGLLTDTQYF
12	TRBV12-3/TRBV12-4	CASTGNTGELFF
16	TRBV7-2	CASSPFHSGGAGEQYF
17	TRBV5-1	CASSSWTSGGRTDTQYF
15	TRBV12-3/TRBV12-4	CASSFSSGSGETQYF
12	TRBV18	CASSARVDTQYF
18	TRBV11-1	CASSPGTSGSLARDTQYF